The next 17 T cell receptor beta chains were all read from a single sample in a study of T cells after yellow fever vaccination. TCRdb reprocessed the 5' RACE reads with MiXCR, giving one entry per CDR3 protein. The data hold 120,000 or so distinct CDR3 sequences, with 7.2% observed a single time. This specimen consisted of CD4+ T cells sorted from PBMCs, obtained approximately 40 days after the first yellow fever vaccination. All receptors derive from a man aged 18 to 29 who received the YFV17D yellow fever vaccine.

This clonotype has at least ten counts. The rearrangement uses TRBV3-1 and TRBJ1-1, with a possible D match to TRBD1 (5 bases). V lost 4 bases and J 11 bases, leaving 14 bases between the germline ends. The germline V gene has CDR1 LGHDT and CDR2 YNNKEL (reference sequence). The CDR3 extends over 12 amino acids. CDR3 amino acids: CASSPRGRRAFF. For the CDR3, the DNA is TGTGCCAGCAGCCCCCGGGGCAGGAGGGCTTTCTTT.

The chain combines TRBV5-1 with TRBJ2-5, with D possibly matching TRBD2 (6 bases). There are 14 residues in the CDR3. Germline V CDR1 and CDR2: SGHRS, YFSETQ. V lost 4 bases, J lost 4 bases, and 14 bases lay in between. The CDR3 region has the DNA TGCGCCAGCAGCCCTCTGGGGCGGGGAGAGACCCAGTACTTC. Amino acid sequence: CASSPLGRGETQYF.

This clonotype appeared a few times. The V gene is TRBV20-1, the J gene TRBJ1-1, with TRBD1 matching over 7 bases. Unmatched junction bases numbered 8, after V lost 0 bases and J lost 4 bases. Germline CDR1 is DFQATT and CDR2 is SNEGSKA (reference sequence). The CDR3 length is 15 residues. The CDR3 bases are TGCAGTGCTAGAGAGGGGGACAGCTGGGGCACTGAAGCTTTCTTT. Translated: CSAREGDSWGTEAFF.

This clonotype was seen many times. The V and J genes are TRBV7-2 and TRBJ1-1; TRBD1 is a possible D gene (5 bases). The CDR3 contains 14 residues. CDR1 and CDR2 (germline): SGHTA, FQGNSA. V was shortened by 5 bases and J by 5 bases, with 15 bases between the two germline ends. In DNA form, the CDR3 reads TGTGCCAGCAGCAAAGACGGGGGGAAGACTGAAGCTTTCTTT. Protein sequence: CASSKDGGKTEAFF.

This clonotype was recorded at least ten times. V is TRBV5-1 and J is TRBJ1-4, with D unclear. Trimming stripped 1 base from V and 0 bases from J, with 4 bases between. CDR1 is SGHRS, CDR2 YFSETQ, per germline. The CDR3 sequence is 14 residues long. CDR3 DNA: TGCGCCAGCAGCTTGACTGCAACTAATGAAAAACTGTTTTTT. Translating it yields CASSLTATNEKLFF.

Many counts were recorded for this clonotype. The genes are TRBV5-1 and TRBJ2-3; D not resolved. The V gene's germline CDR1 is SGHRS and CDR2 YFSETQ. Trimming stripped 8 bases from V and 4 bases from J, with 20 bases between. CDR3 size: 15 residues. Written as DNA, the CDR3 is TGCGCCAGTCAACCCCCGATCGGGTCGGCAGATACGCAGTATTTT. It translates to CASQPPIGSADTQYF.

Ten or more counts support this clonotype. This chain uses TRBV7-9 with TRBJ2-7; 11 bases line up with TRBD1. Germline CDR1 SEHNR, CDR2 FQNEAQ (reference sequence). The V gene end was trimmed by 1 base and the J gene end by 3 bases; junction bases not matched to a gene: 8. The CDR3 runs 17 residues. The CDR3: CASSLVGGTGGVYEQYF. CDR3 DNA: TGTGCCAGCAGCTTAGTCGGCGGGACAGGGGGAGTCTACGAGCAGTACTTC.

This clonotype was seen many times. The genes are TRBV20-1 and TRBJ2-3; D is ambiguous. Trimming pared 0 bases from V and 11 bases from J, leaving 12 bases between. CDR3 size: 12 residues. The germline CDR1 and CDR2 sequences are DFQATT and SNEGSKA (reference sequence). CDR3 residues: CSAREGSRRQYF. CDR3 sequence (DNA): TGCAGTGCTAGAGAAGGAAGCAGAAGGCAGTATTTT.

The chain couples TRBV12-3 or TRBV12-4 to TRBJ1-5; a weak D match, TRBD1 (5 bases). This CDR3 spans 15 amino acids. Trimming left V 4 bases short and J 4 bases short, with 14 bases between. CDR3 residues: CASSYFSQENQPQHF. CDR3 DNA sequence: TGTGCCAGCAGTTATTTTTCACAGGAAAATCAGCCCCAGCATTTT.

This clonotype was seen many times. This chain's CDR3 is CASSPTGTGPGNTIYF. The DNA of the CDR3 is TGTGCCAGCAGTCCTACCGGGACAGGGCCTGGAAACACCATATATTTT. The chain is built from TRBV7-2 and TRBJ1-3; 9 bases agree with TRBD1. The V gene's germline CDR1 is SGHTA and CDR2 FQGNSA. CDR3 length: 16 amino acids. Trimming at V came to 6 bases and at J to 2 bases, leaving 8 bases not matched to a gene.

This clonotype has a count of ten or more. This sequence joins TRBV7-2 and TRBJ2-3; perhaps TRBD2 as D (6 bases). The germline V and J ends were trimmed by 3 bases and 10 bases, with 8 bases remaining between them. Per the germline V gene, CDR1 is SGHTA and CDR2 is FQGNSA. The CDR3 runs to 11 residues. CDR3 nucleotides: TGTGCCAGCAGCTTTCGGGGGTCGCAGTATTTT. Translation gives CASSFRGSQYF.

At least ten counts were recorded for this clonotype. This chain uses TRBV20-1 with TRBJ2-7; 10 bases line up with TRBD1. The length of the CDR3 is 13 residues. Per the germline V gene, CDR1 is DFQATT and CDR2 is SNEGSKA (reference sequence). The J segment lost 4 bases and the V segment lost 5 bases, leaving 5 bases of the junction unmatched. The CDR3 reads CSAGGDRGYEQYV. The CDR3 coding sequence is TGCAGTGCTGGTGGGGACAGGGGATACGAGCAGTACGTC.

This clonotype was detected ten times or more. The J gene is TRBJ2-3, the V gene TRBV5-1, with 7 bases lining up with TRBD1. The germline gives CDR1 SGHRS, CDR2 YFSETQ. V trimming: 0 bases; J trimming: 0 bases; junction bases outside the gene matches: 1. The CDR3 length is 15 residues. The CDR3 spells CASSLGGQSTDTQYF. Here the CDR3 DNA reads TGCGCCAGCAGCTTGGGGGGACAGAGCACAGATACGCAGTATTTT. The full variable domain, its missing parts supplied by reference TRBV5-1 and TRBJ2-3, is KAGVTQTPRYLIKTRGQQVTLSCSPISGHRSVSWYQQTPGQGLQFLFEYFSETQRNKGNFPGRFSGRQFSNSRSEMNVSTLELGDSALYLCASSLGGQSTDTQYFGPGTRLTVL.

This clonotype has at least ten counts. In DNA form, the CDR3 reads TGTGCCTGGAGTGTCCCGGACCCTTGGGTGTTCTTC. This codes for CAWSVPDPWVFF. V and J are TRBV30 and TRBJ2-1; D remains unclear. This CDR3 is 12 amino acids long. The germline V gene encodes CDR1 GTSNPN and CDR2 SVGIG (reference sequence). The V end was cut by 0 bases, the J end by 15 bases, with 15 bases between.

About this clonotype: A much larger clonotype is one base distant, so this may be a read error. The V gene is TRBV18, the J gene TRBJ2-5, with 10 bases matching TRBD2. The CDR3 has 16 amino acids. CDR1 is KGHSH and CDR2 is LQKENI in the germline V gene. V trimming: 2 bases; J trimming: 8 bases; junction bases outside the gene matches: 11. The CDR3 sequence: CASSPGLAAAGDTQYF. As DNA, the CDR3 is TGTGCCAGCTCACCAGGACTAGCGGCCGCAGGGGATACCCAGTACTTC.

A note on this clonotype: It may be a read error: a sequence one base away is much more abundant. CDR3 loop: CASSHLEGEPWGHAEKLFF. CDR3 nucleotides: TGTGCCAGCTCGCACCTAGAAGGAGAACCTTGGGGACATGCCGAAAAACTGTTTTTT. This sequence joins TRBV18 and TRBJ1-4, with D perhaps TRBD1 (6 bases). The CDR3 loop spans 19 amino acids. Germline V gene data show CDR1 as KGHSH and CDR2 as LQKENI. Between the trimmed V and J ends, which lost 6 bases and 8 bases, there was a span of 31 bases.

This clonotype was found many times. V and J are TRBV5-1 and TRBJ1-4; the match to TRBD1 covers 7 bases. Germline trimming cut 4 bases from V and 3 bases from J; bases unmatched to any gene: 3. Germline loops: CDR1 SGHRS, CDR2 YFSETQ. This CDR3 is built from 14 residues. CDR3 in amino acids: CASSKGASNEKLFF. For the CDR3, the DNA is TGCGCCAGCAGCAAGGGGGCCTCTAATGAAAAACTGTTTTTT.